This T cell receptor (beta chain) was captured by sequencing in a study of blood T cells in healthy people across ages (dated by TCRdb to the mid-2010s). Context from the whole study: In model experiments, template switching captured roughly one uniquely barcoded TCR beta cDNA molecule for every two T cells. To avoid experimental bias, donors of different ages were randomly spread across the sequencing lanes. Donors were grouped into four age groups: young (average about 15 years), middle-aged (about 40), aged (roughly 62) and long-lived (just over 80). For two donors (one aged 18 to 29 and one aged 80 or older), the study analyzed two additional independent replicas of 1 million unique cDNA reads from the same blood draw. Age-related changes in TCR beta repertoire diversity were measured in the study by deep sequencing normalized with unique cDNA molecular identifiers.

This clonotype occurred once. Its binding antigen is unknown. Base qualities are not at hand, and no much larger clone is one base apart. Beyond this particular receptor, the publication reports: As age increased, observed TCR beta diversity per million T cells dropped in a roughly linear way, and a significant reduction was already evident by age 40. The percentage of naive T cells measured by flow cytometry correlated strongly with observed TCR beta diversity. The CMV infection status of donors was not known, potentially confounding age-related changes in expanded clonotypes. Because profiling used bulk unsorted PBMCs, naive and antigen-experienced compartments could not be compared conclusively. Total diversity estimates from one million sequenced T cells were considered lower bounds and underestimates. Compared with the aged group, the long-lived group had more naive CD4+ T cells, fewer expanded clones and increased TCR diversity, suggesting age selection.

Donors were roughly 40 systemically healthy Caucasian individuals from Russia aged 6 to 90 years. Around 10 milliliters of peripheral blood were collected from each donor into EDTA-treated Vacutainer tubes. Ficoll-Paque density-gradient centrifugation was used to isolate PBMCs, with at least 7 million per sample. Trizol reagent was used to extract total RNA from PBMCs, with at least 6 micrograms per sample. For every donor, flow cytometry on a PBMC aliquot measured the percentage of naive CD45RAhigh/CD27high T cells. Receptors were amplified or captured by 5' RACE. This sample was sequenced with an Illumina HiSeq 2500. The second PCR ran for roughly 6 to 11 cycles and used a J-beta primer mix along with a sample-barcoded 5' primer. A template-switch 5' adaptor carrying 12 random nucleotides introduced a unique molecular identifier onto each TCR beta cDNA molecule. Each sample yielded at least 3 million CDR3-containing paired-end reads. First-strand cDNA synthesis was performed from all RNA using the Mint cDNA synthesis kit, with priming by a TRBC-specific oligonucleotide. Following uracil-DNA glycosylase treatment, all cDNA underwent a first 18-cycle PCR with the universal primers M1SS and BC2_uni_R. The study's processing was this. Each sample was normalized by randomly selecting 1 million high-quality reads, each carrying a distinct molecular identifier. Reads sharing molecular identifiers were discarded rather than binned into consensus sequences. MiTCR, with a Q25 quality threshold and the strictest error-elimination algorithm, was used for CDR3 identification, clonotype clustering and error correction. A nonparametric unseen species model using Euler transformation provided a lower-bound estimate of total TCR beta diversity. TCRdb itself trimmed the public reads at Q25 with fastp, ran MiXCR and retained productive beta chains. Each CDR3 protein appears once, grouped with its most common genes and DNA. The V and J calls reflect TCRdb's pipeline rather than the authors' work. The sample table shows 1.5 million to 1.8 million distinct CDR3 sequences, and 42% are seen once. In total, the top ten clones hold more than 4% of the sample.

This receptor was taken from a woman aged 18-29 years in good health. The sequenced sample consisted of blood.

The sequenced DNA: TGTGCCAGCCTAGGTTCTCTCGGGGAGACCCAGTACTTC. This gives the protein CASLGSLGETQYF. Here the chain combines TRBV3-1 and TRBJ2-5, with the D segment identity uncertain. The CDR3 numbers 13 residues from cysteine through phenylalanine. Just CDR3 DNA is preserved here, 39 bases in frame from base 1. The trim is 8 bases for V and 5 bases for J, with a gap of 15 bases between the germline ends. CDR1 and CDR2 (LGHDT, YNNKEL) derive from the germline V gene (reference sequence).